The 8 T cell receptor beta chains presented below share a single source sample, sequenced in a study of CD8+ T cells in alopecia areata. Treatment defined: oral pan-JAK inhibitor, 5-10 mg twice daily. cDNA reverse transcribed from extracted RNA served as the sequencing template. Clones were sequenced by immunoSEQ multiplex PCR, and TCRdb holds only the in-frame ones, with some missing. Of about 190,000 clones in the sample, 60% are singletons; the top ten hold just over 1%. The sequences come from CD4+ T cells sorted from blood, collected at week 24, from a patient treated with tofacitinib. These receptors were obtained from a human donor with alopecia areata.

The V gene is TRBV15, the J gene TRBJ1-1; D is unresolved. With 0 bases removed from V and 1 base from J, the gap between germline ends came to 9 bases. The CDR3 sequence is 15 residues long. Per germline, CDR1 LNHNV and CDR2 YYDKDF (reference sequence). CDR3 nucleotides: TGTGCCACCAGCAGAGAACCCGGAAAGAACACTGAAGCTTTCTTT. Its protein is CATSREPGKNTEAFF.

This clone was detected a few times. Other DNA sequences in the sample encode the same CDR3. V and J are TRBV29-1 and TRBJ1-2; weak D call: TRBD1 (6 bases). The germline gives CDR1 SQVTM, CDR2 ANQGSEA. Trimming shortened V by 4 bases and J by 2 bases, and 8 bases separated the two germline ends. This CDR3 is built from 12 residues. The CDR3 is CSVGGANYGYTF. The CDR3 nucleotides read TGCAGCGTTGGGGGGGCCAACTATGGCTACACCTTC.

The genes are TRBV10-3 and TRBJ2-3; no reliable D call. Trimming pared 4 bases from V and 2 bases from J, leaving 7 bases between. CDR3 length: 13 residues. Per germline, CDR1 ENHRY and CDR2 SYGVKD. CDR3 sequence: CAISVRDTDTQYF. CDR3 DNA: TGTGCCATCAGTGTTAGAGACACAGATACGCAGTATTTT.

The CDR3 region is CASQAGESGYTF. The CDR3 DNA is TGTGCCTCCCAGGCAGGGGAGTCTGGCTACACCTTC. J is TRBJ1-2 and V is TRBV6-1; D might be TRBD1 (6 bases). Looked up from germline, CDR1 is MNHNS and CDR2 is SASEGT. The CDR3 spans 12 residues. V gave up 11 bases and J gave up 7 bases, with 17 bases separating them.

The chain joins TRBV23-1 to TRBJ1-5, with unresolved D. TRBV23-1 carries the ORF label, with uncertain function. This CDR3 comprises 10 residues. Trimming removed 11 bases from V and 0 bases from J, with 2 bases in between. The CDR3 loop reads CAHSNQPQHF. DNA of the CDR3: TGCGCCCATAGCAATCAGCCCCAGCATTTT.

The rearrangement joins TRBV30 to TRBJ1-2; weak D call: TRBD1 (5 bases). V was trimmed by 0 bases and J by 7 bases, leaving 12 bases between them. From germline, CDR1 is GTSNPN and CDR2 SVGIG (reference sequence). CDR3 length: 13 amino acids. The CDR3 loop is CAWSVNGASGYTF. CDR3 nucleotide sequence: TGTGCCTGGAGTGTAAACGGGGCGAGTGGCTACACCTTC.

This clone was observed a single time. V and J are TRBV6-1 and TRBJ2-1; TRBD2 is a possible D gene (6 bases). The CDR3 is 13 residues long. Trimming shortened V by 1 base and J by 10 bases, and 11 bases separated the two germline ends. Germline loops: CDR1 MNHNS, CDR2 SASEGT. The CDR3 region is CASSEGFGREQFF. In DNA, the CDR3 is TGTGCCAGCAGTGAAGGTTTCGGGAGAGAGCAGTTCTTC.

This clone was recorded a few times. For the CDR3, the DNA is TGTGCCAGCTCACCACCGCAGGGAGCCAAAAACATTCAGTACTTC. It translates to CASSPPQGAKNIQYF. This chain links TRBV18 with TRBJ2-4, with TRBD1 as a possible D gene (5 bases). The CDR3 runs 15 residues. Trimming left V 0 bases short and J 0 bases short, with 6 bases between. Germline CDR1 reads KGHSH; CDR2 reads LQKENI.